The 13 T cell receptor beta chains reported below all come from one sample, sequenced in a study of blood T cell repertoires in COVID-19. Clones were read by immunoSEQ multiplex PCR, and TCRdb kept only the in-frame ones, dropping some. The sample yields over 150,000 clones, about 84% seen once. Sequencing used peripheral blood. These receptors were obtained from a human donor in a cohort sampled during active COVID-19.

The rearrangement uses TRBV10-3 and TRBJ1-1; D may be TRBD1 (6 bases). V was clipped by 4 bases and J by 2 bases, with 17 bases between them. From germline, CDR1 is ENHRY and CDR2 SYGVKD. The CDR3 is 16 amino acids. CDR3 in DNA: TGTGCCATCAGTGGTTCCAGGGGCCCAGTTAACACTGAAGCTTTCTTT. This encodes CAISGSRGPVNTEAFF.

DNA for the CDR3: TGTGCCAGCAGTGAATACTTAGCCACTACCTACGAGCAGTACTTC. Protein: CASSEYLATTYEQYF. J is TRBJ2-7 and V is TRBV25-1, with D uncertain. Deletions cut 0 bases from V and 2 bases from J, with 11 bases between. The CDR3 has 15 residues. Germline CDR1 MGHDK, CDR2 SYGVNS.

This clone was seen just once. The gene calls are TRBV10-3 and TRBJ2-1; TRBD2 agrees at 16 bases. CDR3 length equals 15 residues. CDR1 and CDR2 (germline): ENHRY, SYGVKD. V was clipped by 10 bases and J by 10 bases; unmatched bases: 10. CDR3 in amino acids: CATTGTSGGAGEQFF. The CDR3 nucleotides are TGTGCCACCACCGGGACTAGCGGGGGGGCGGGGGAGCAGTTCTTC.

The chain uses TRBV20-1 and TRBJ1-1; D remains ambiguous. Germline CDR1 is DFQATT and CDR2 is SNEGSKA (reference sequence). V dropped 5 bases and J dropped 2 bases, with 6 bases sitting between them. The CDR3 consists of 11 residues. Here the CDR3 reads CSAGPNTEAFF. The CDR3 DNA follows: TGCAGTGCTGGGCCAAACACTGAAGCTTTCTTT.

The chain recombines TRBV3-1 (or the pseudogene TRBV3-2) with TRBJ2-1; D is perhaps TRBD1 (6 bases). Germline V gene lookup returns CDR1 LGHDT and CDR2 YNNKEL (reference sequence). The V end lost 1 base, the J end lost 8 bases, and 15 bases lay between the germline ends. The CDR3 runs to 15 residues. The CDR3 DNA sequence: TGTGCCAGCAGCCAAGTTGCGACAGGTAGGGATGAGCAGTTCTTC. Amino acid sequence: CASSQVATGRDEQFF.

The chain joins TRBV6-5 to TRBJ2-1; 8 positions agree with TRBD2. Germline values: CDR1 MNHEY, CDR2 SVGAGI. The ends lost 7 bases at V and 4 bases at J; junction bases unmatched: 9. The CDR3 sequence is 15 residues long. Here the CDR3 DNA reads TGTGCCAGCAAACTGGCTAGCGGGCCATACAATGAGCAGTTCTTC. Its protein product is CASKLASGPYNEQFF.

The rearrangement links TRBV30 to TRBJ1-1, with D perhaps matching TRBD1 (6 bases). Germline assignment: CDR1 GTSNPN and CDR2 SVGIG (reference sequence). V was trimmed by 3 bases and J by 0 bases, leaving 11 bases between them. This CDR3 region has 14 residues. CDR3 protein: CAWSSGAMNTEAFF. CDR3 nucleotide sequence: TGTGCCTGGAGCTCAGGGGCCATGAACACTGAAGCTTTCTTT.

The genes are TRBV7-9 and TRBJ1-6; 9 nucleotides align to TRBD1. The CDR3 loop spans 16 amino acids. The germline V gene encodes CDR1 SEHNR and CDR2 FQNEAQ (reference sequence). J was trimmed by 5 bases and V by 5 bases; bases with no gene match: 7. The chain's CDR3 is CASSPDRGRDNSPLHF. CDR3 in DNA: TGTGCCAGCAGCCCGGACAGGGGCCGGGATAATTCACCCCTCCACTTT.

This sequence joins TRBV6-6 and TRBJ1-2; no firm D call. Germline V CDR1 and CDR2: MNHNY, SVGAGI (reference sequence). Deletions cut 6 bases from V and 0 bases from J, with 11 bases between. The CDR3 has 14 amino acids. This CDR3 reads CASSPGSSNYGYTF. CDR3 DNA: TGTGCCAGCAGCCCTGGCTCTTCTAACTATGGCTACACCTTC.

The chain carries TRBV7-9 and TRBJ1-1; D remains unclear. Germline CDR1 is SEHNR and CDR2 is FQNEAQ (reference sequence). V lost 5 bases and J 4 bases, leaving 20 bases between the germline ends. The CDR3 has 16 amino acids. CDR3 protein: CASSPSEGYGGTEAFF. CDR3 bases: TGTGCCAGCAGCCCTTCTGAGGGTTACGGCGGCACTGAAGCTTTCTTT.

This clone has only one observation. This sample includes further DNA sequences coding for the same CDR3. The chain uses TRBV19 and TRBJ1-1; unclear D gene. The CDR3 has 12 residues. V was clipped by 3 bases and J by 5 bases, with 7 bases between them. CDR1 and CDR2 from the germline V gene are LNHDA and SQIVND (reference sequence). CDR3 bases: TGTGCCAGTAGTATCCGTAATACTGAAGCTTTCTTT. Translated, it gives CASSIRNTEAFF.

The chain links TRBV5-1 to TRBJ1-2; D not certain. This CDR3 comprises 14 residues. Germline CDR1 is SGHRS and CDR2 is YFSETQ. Between the trimmed V and J ends, which lost 4 bases and 3 bases, there was a span of 13 bases. Here the CDR3 reads CASSVGELDYGYTF. The CDR3 region has the DNA TGCGCCAGCAGCGTTGGTGAGCTGGACTATGGCTACACCTTC.

With respect to this clone: Sequence at one end of the junction differs from germline and may be a read error. The chain combines TRBV7-7 with TRBJ2-1; TRBD1 agrees at 7 bases. Looked up from germline, CDR1 is SSHAT and CDR2 is FNYEAQ (reference sequence). The CDR3 loop spans 13 amino acids. The DNA for the CDR3 is TGTGCTAGCAGCTTGGGACAGTTCAATGAGCAGTTCTTC. It is translated as CASSLGQFNEQFF.